These T cell receptor beta chains were read from a single sample in a study of cytomegalovirus exposure and HLA in healthy donors. The protocol was immunoSEQ multiplex PCR, while the TCRdb copy is restricted to in-frame clones and leaves out a portion. The table includes 120,000 to 150,000 clones, around 79% detected once. Sequenced sample: PBMCs. These receptor sequences come from a man aged 35 to 55 in good health and CMV-seropositive. CDR3s include the opening cysteine and the closing phenylalanine or tryptophan. D genes are given only for firm matches. Clone size is stated in some rows and not others, as once, few, many or a class when expanded.

v_gene	abundance	j_gene	d_gene	CDR3nt	CDR3aa
TRBV10-3	NA	TRBJ2-7	NA	TGTGCCATCAGGGGAACTACTAGAAGGCACTCCTACGAGCAGTACTTC	CAIRGTTRRHSYEQYF
TRBV7-8	NA	TRBJ1-3	NA	TGTGCCAGCAGCCCCGGGACATTCAACACCATATATTTT	CASSPGTFNTIYF
TRBV29-1	NA	TRBJ2-5	NA	TGCAGCGTTGACCGGGGCCAAGAGACCCAGTACTTC	CSVDRGQETQYF
TRBV4-3	NA	TRBJ2-5	TRBD2	TGCGCCAGCAGCCAAGATACTAGCGGAGCTTACCAAGAGACCCAGTACTTC	CASSQDTSGAYQETQYF
TRBV7-2	NA	TRBJ2-7	TRBD2	TGTGCCAGCAGCTTAGCCCTACTTCGGGTAGCGGGAGCCGAGCAGTACTTC	CASSLALLRVAGAEQYF
TRBV5-1	NA	TRBJ1-5	TRBD1	TGCGCCAGCAGCTTGAGGGACAGGCCGTATAGCAATCAGCCCCAGCATTTT	CASSLRDRPYSNQPQHF
TRBV18	NA	TRBJ1-5	NA	TGTGCCAGCTCAGCGCTAGAGAATCAGCCCCAGCATTTT	CASSALENQPQHF
TRBV5-1	NA	TRBJ2-1	NA	TGCGCCAGCAGCCCGAGCGCATTACACTACAATGAGCAGTTCTTC	CASSPSALHYNEQFF
TRBV28	NA	TRBJ2-1	TRBD2	TGTGCCAGCAGTACATTAGCGGGGGGAAGTTACAATGAGCAGTTCTTC	CASSTLAGGSYNEQFF
TRBV11-3	NA	TRBJ2-1	TRBD1	TGTGCCAGCAGACGACAGGGAAGCAATGAGCAGTTCTTC	CASRRQGSNEQFF
TRBV30	NA	TRBJ1-1	NA	TGTGCCTGGAGCAGGGGCGCAAACACTGAAGCTTTCTTT	CAWSRGANTEAFF
TRBV10-1	NA	TRBJ1-1	NA	TGCGCCAGCAGTGAGTCGAGGGGACACACGAACACTGAAGCTTTCTTT	CASSESRGHTNTEAFF
TRBV7-2	NA	TRBJ2-3	NA	TGTGCCAGCAGCTTAGCGCCCTACCGGGTCCAGGGGGATACGCAGTATTTT	CASSLAPYRVQGDTQYF
TRBV7-9	NA	TRBJ2-7	TRBD1	TGTGCCAGCAGCTTAGCTTCGGGGACAGCCGAGGGGGAGCAGTACTTC	CASSLASGTAEGEQYF
TRBV5-4	NA	TRBJ2-5	TRBD2	TGTGCCAGCAGCTTGGGGCCTAGCGGGAGTGATCGGGAGACCCAGTACTTC	CASSLGPSGSDRETQYF
TRBV7-2	NA	TRBJ2-4	TRBD1	TGTGCCAGCAGCCGCGGACAGGGTGACGTTGGAAACATTCAGTACTTC	CASSRGQGDVGNIQYF
TRBV5-1	NA	TRBJ1-3	NA	TGCGCCAGCGCGGGGAGTAACTCTGGAAACACCATATATTTT	CASAGSNSGNTIYF
TRBV27	NA	TRBJ2-7	TRBD2	TGTGCCAGCAGTCCCCCGGCTAGCGGATCCTACGAGCAGTACTTC	CASSPPASGSYEQYF
TRBV18	NA	TRBJ1-1	NA	TGTGCCAGCTCACCAGTTATAACAGCGGGTGAAGCTTTCTTT	CASSPVITAGEAFF
TRBV5-1	NA	TRBJ1-2	NA	TGCGCCAGCAGCTTGTTGCAGGGCCAAGACTATGGCTACACCTTC	CASSLLQGQDYGYTF
TRBV6-6	few	TRBJ2-1	TRBD1	TGTGCCAGCAGTTTACCTCGCGGTCAGGGGGATGAGCAGTTCTTC	CASSLPRGQGDEQFF
TRBV18	NA	TRBJ1-5	TRBD1	TGTGCCAGCTCACCCGGGACAGATAGCAATCAGCCCCAGCATTTT	CASSPGTDSNQPQHF
TRBV30	NA	TRBJ1-4	TRBD1	TGTGCCTGGCGGGGACAGGGGGATTGGGAAAAACTGTTTTTT	CAWRGQGDWEKLFF
TRBV6-5	once	TRBJ2-7	NA	TGTGCCAGCAGTTACTCGAGTGGCTCCTACGAGCAGTACTTC	CASSYSSGSYEQYF
TRBV6-1	NA	TRBJ1-5	NA	TGTGCCAGCAGTGAAGCAGGCCAGGTGAATCAGCCCCAGCATTTT	CASSEAGQVNQPQHF
TRBV4-1	NA	TRBJ1-2	TRBD1	TGCGCCAGCAGCCAAGATCCCAGGACAGGGGCGGGCTATGGCTACACCTTC	CASSQDPRTGAGYGYTF
TRBV18	NA	TRBJ1-1	NA	TGTGCCAGCTCACCACGGGTCCACGAGGGCACTGAAGCTTTCTTT	CASSPRVHEGTEAFF
TRBV5-1	NA	TRBJ1-4	NA	TGCGCCAGCAGCTTGGTGTCAGAACAGAATGAAAAACTGTTTTTT	CASSLVSEQNEKLFF